This T cell receptor beta chain was obtained from a study of blood T cell repertoires in COVID-19. Generated by immunoSEQ multiplex PCR, the TCRdb table keeps only in-frame clones and is missing some. Altogether under 250,000 clones are present, 83% being singletons, with the ten largest covering more than 4.5%. Clinical histories supplied by participants themselves formed the basis of cohort assignment. Trimming left V 0 bases short and J 3 bases short, with 9 bases between. The CDR3 extends over 14 amino acids. The germline gives CDR1 SNHLY, CDR2 FYNNEI. The receptor was isolated from a woman aged 45-65 years who had been exposed to COVID-19. V is TRBV2 and J is TRBJ2-7; D perhaps matches TRBD1 (6 bases). Sequencing was performed on PBMCs or T cells enriched from blood (not recorded which). CDR3 bases: TGTGCCAGCAGTGAAGCGGGGGCTTTCTACGAGCAGTACTTC. It specifies CASSEAGAFYEQYF. Drawing the rest from reference TRBV2 and TRBJ2-7, the complete variable domain is EPEVTQTPSHQVTQMGQEVILRCVPISNHLYFYWYRQILGQKVEFLVSFYNNEISEKSEIFDDQFSVERPDGSNFTLKIRSTKLEDSAMYFCASSEAGAFYEQYFGPGTRLTVT.